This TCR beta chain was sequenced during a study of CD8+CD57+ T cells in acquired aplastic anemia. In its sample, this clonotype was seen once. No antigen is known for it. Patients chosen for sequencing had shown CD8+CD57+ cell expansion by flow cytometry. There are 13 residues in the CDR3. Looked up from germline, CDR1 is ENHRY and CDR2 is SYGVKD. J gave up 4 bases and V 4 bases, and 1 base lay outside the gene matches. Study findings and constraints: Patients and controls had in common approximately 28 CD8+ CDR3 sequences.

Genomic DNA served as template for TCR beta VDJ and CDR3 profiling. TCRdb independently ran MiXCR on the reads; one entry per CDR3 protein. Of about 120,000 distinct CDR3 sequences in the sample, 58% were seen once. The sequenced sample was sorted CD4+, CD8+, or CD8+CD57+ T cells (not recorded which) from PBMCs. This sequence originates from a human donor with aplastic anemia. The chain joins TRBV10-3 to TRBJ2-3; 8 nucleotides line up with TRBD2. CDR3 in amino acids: CAISAGLADTQYF. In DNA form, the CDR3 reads TGTGCCATCAGTGCGGGACTAGCAGATACGCAGTATTTT.